This T cell receptor (beta chain) is from a study of T-cell reconstitution after alpha-beta-depleted transplantation in children. Study-level points and caveats: As was reported, about two months after transplant, alpha-beta T cells came from several hundred expanded graft clones. Fresh T-cell production supplied most of the T-cell counts and diversity seen one year after transplant. Some patients' high day-60 TCRbeta diversity was traced to surviving recipient T cells and thymic progenitors.

It was with unique molecular identifiers that the TCRbeta library was prepared. TCRdb processed the PCR reads anew with MiXCR; each CDR3 protein has one entry. The sample yields fewer than 500,000 distinct CDR3 sequences, over 40% seen once. About this clonotype: Its antigen is unknown.

V lost 6 bases to trimming and J lost 2 bases; unmatched junction nucleotides: 4. CDR1 and CDR2 from the germline V gene are DFQATT and SNEGSKA (reference sequence). The CDR3 is made up of 13 amino acids. The TCR comes from a girl aged 2 to 9 with aplastic anemia, due to receive a stem cell transplant. The material sequenced was PBMCs, taken before TCRalphabeta/CD19-depleted stem cell transplant. The chain is built from TRBV20-1 and TRBJ1-1; TRBD1 aligns across 9 bases. The CDR3 nucleotides read TGCAGTGCAATGGACAGGGGAAACACTGAAGCTTTCTTT. It encodes CSAMDRGNTEAFF.